The sample holds a few counts of the clone carrying this T cell receptor beta chain. Antigen specificity is unknown. The sample belongs to a study of blood T cells in healthy people across ages. Per sample, a minimum of 6 million PBMCs were isolated. Study results and limitations: Diversity was higher, and naive CD4+ cells more numerous, in long-lived donors than in aged donors. The study could not conclusively compare naive and antigen-experienced cells, given its unsorted PBMCs. As naive T cell percentage varied, TCR beta diversity correlated strongly with it.

V lost 0 bases, J lost 2 bases, and 3 bases stayed unmatched. Germline CDR1 and CDR2: SGHRS and YFSETQ. The CDR3 is made up of 17 amino acids. The authors ran a second PCR of 7 to 11 cycles using a sample-barcoded 5' primer and a J-beta primer mix. TCRdb reprocessed the 5' RACE reads via MiXCR and lists one record per CDR3 protein. The sample lists roughly 800,000 distinct CDR3 sequences, more than 45% occurring once. Input material: blood. This TCR was recovered from a man between 25 and 39 years old in good health. This sequence joins TRBV5-1 and TRBJ2-1, with 12 bases that match TRBD2. DNA of the CDR3: TGCGCCAGCAGCTTGGGACTAGCGGGAGCTCCCTACAATGAGCAGTTCTTC. Its protein is CASSLGLAGAPYNEQFF.